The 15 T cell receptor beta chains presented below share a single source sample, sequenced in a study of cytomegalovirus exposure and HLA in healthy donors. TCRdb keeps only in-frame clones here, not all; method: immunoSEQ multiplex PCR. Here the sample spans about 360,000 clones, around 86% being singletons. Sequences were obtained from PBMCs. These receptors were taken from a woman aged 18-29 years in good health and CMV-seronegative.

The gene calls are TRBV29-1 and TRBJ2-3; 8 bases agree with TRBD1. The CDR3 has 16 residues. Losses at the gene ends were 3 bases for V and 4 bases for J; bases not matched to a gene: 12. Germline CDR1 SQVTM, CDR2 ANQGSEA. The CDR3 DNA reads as TGCAGCGTTGATGGATCTTCAGGGGGCATGCCAGATACGCAGTATTTT. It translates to CSVDGSSGGMPDTQYF.

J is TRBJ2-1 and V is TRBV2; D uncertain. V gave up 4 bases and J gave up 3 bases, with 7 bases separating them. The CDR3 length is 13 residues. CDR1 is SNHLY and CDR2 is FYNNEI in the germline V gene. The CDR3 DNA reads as TGTGCCAGCAGTGTCACTCTCTACAATGAGCAGTTCTTC. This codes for CASSVTLYNEQFF.

In nucleotides, the CDR3 is TGTGCCAGCAGCTCTAAACAGCGGGAGTTAAACGAGCAGTACTTC. Translated: CASSSKQRELNEQYF. This rearrangement joins TRBV27 to TRBJ2-7, with 8 bases that match TRBD2. The ends lost 6 bases at V and 5 bases at J; junction bases unmatched: 12. CDR1 and CDR2 from the germline V gene are MNHEY and SMNVEV (reference sequence). This CDR3 has 15 amino acids.

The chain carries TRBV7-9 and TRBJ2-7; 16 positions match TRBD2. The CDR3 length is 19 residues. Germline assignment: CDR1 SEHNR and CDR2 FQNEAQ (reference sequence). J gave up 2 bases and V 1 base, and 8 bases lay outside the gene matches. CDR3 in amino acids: CASSLVGGTSGRGTYEQYF. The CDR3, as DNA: TGTGCCAGCAGCTTAGTGGGCGGGACTAGCGGGAGGGGAACCTACGAGCAGTACTTC.

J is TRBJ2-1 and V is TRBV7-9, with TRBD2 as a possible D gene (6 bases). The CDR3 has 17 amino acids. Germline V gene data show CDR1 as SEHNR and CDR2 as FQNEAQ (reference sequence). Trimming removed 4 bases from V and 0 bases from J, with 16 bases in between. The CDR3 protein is CASSSSTGGSSYNEQFF. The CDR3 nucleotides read TGTGCCAGCAGCTCCTCGACCGGGGGAAGCTCCTACAATGAGCAGTTCTTC.

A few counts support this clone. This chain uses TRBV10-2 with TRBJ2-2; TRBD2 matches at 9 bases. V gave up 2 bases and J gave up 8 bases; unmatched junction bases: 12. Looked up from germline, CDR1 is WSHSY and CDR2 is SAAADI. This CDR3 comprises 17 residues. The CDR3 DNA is TGCGCCAGCAGTGAGCCCGGACTAGCGTGGATTGGGGGGGAGCTGTTTTTT. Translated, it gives CASSEPGLAWIGGELFF.

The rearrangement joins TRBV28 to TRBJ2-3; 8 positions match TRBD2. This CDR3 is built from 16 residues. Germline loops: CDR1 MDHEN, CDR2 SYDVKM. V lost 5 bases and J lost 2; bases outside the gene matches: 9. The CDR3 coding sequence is TGTGCCAGCAGTCCGCCCGGGACTAGAGCCACAGATACGCAGTATTTT. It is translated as CASSPPGTRATDTQYF.

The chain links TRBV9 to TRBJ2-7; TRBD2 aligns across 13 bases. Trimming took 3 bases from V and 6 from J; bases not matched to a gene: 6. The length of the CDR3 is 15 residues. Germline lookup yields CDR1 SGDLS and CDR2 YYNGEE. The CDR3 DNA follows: TGTGCCAGCAGCGCGACCGGGACTAGCGGGGCCGAGCAGTACTTC. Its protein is CASSATGTSGAEQYF.

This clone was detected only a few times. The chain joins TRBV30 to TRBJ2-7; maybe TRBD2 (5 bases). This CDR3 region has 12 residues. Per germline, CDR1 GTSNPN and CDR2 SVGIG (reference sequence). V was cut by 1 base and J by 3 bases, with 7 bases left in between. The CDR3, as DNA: TGTGCCTGGAGTGACGCGGGCTACGAGCAGTACTTC. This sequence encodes CAWSDAGYEQYF.

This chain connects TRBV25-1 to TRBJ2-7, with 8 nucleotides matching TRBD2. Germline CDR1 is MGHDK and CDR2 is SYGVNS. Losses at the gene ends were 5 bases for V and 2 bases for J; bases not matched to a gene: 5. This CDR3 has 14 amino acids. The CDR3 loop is CASSRAGGTYEQYF. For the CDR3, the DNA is TGTGCCAGCAGTAGGGCGGGAGGTACCTACGAGCAGTACTTC.

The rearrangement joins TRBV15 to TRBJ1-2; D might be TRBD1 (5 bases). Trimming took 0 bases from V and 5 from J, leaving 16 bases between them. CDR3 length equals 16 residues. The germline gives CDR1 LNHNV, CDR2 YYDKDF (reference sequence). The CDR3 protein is CATSRDLRGGTYGYTF. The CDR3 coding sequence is TGTGCCACCAGCAGAGATCTCCGAGGAGGGACTTATGGCTACACCTTC.

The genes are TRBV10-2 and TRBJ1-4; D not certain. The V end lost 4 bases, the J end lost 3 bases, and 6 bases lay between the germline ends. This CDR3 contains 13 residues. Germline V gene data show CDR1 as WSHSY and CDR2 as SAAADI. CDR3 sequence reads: CASSGAANEKLFF. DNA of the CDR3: TGCGCCAGCAGTGGGGCAGCTAATGAAAAACTGTTTTTT.

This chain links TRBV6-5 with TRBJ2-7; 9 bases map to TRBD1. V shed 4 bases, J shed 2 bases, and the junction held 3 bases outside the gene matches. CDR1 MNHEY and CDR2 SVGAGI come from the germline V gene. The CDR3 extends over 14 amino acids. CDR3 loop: CASSSGQGTYEQYF. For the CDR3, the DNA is TGTGCCAGCAGTTCCGGACAGGGGACCTACGAGCAGTACTTC.

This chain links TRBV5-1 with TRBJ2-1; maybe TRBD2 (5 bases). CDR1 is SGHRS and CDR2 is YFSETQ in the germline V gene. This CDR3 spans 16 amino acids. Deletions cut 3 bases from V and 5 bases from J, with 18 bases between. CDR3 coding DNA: TGCGCCAGCAGCTCCGGCCGGGGAGCCCTACACAATGAGCAGTTCTTC. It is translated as CASSSGRGALHNEQFF.

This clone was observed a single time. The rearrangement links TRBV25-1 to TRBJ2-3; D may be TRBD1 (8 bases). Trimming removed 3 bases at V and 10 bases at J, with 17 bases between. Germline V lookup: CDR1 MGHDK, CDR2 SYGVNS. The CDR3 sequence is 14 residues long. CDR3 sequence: CASSDYTTGGAQYF. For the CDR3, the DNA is TGTGCCAGCAGTGATTATACTACAGGGGGGGCGCAGTATTTT.